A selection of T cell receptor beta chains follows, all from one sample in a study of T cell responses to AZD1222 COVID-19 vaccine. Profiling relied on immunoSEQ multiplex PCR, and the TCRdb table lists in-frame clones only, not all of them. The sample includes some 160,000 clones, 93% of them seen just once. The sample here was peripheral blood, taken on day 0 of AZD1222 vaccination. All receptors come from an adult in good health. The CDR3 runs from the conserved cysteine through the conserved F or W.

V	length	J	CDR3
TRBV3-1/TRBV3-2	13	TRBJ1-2	CASSKGVNYGYTF
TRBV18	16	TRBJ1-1	CASSQNGQTLNTEAFF
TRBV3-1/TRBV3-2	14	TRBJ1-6	CASSQVAAGGPLHF
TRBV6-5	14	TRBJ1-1	CASSYSRGNTEAFF
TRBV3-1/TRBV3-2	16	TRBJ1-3	CASSQDSGTYGNTIYF
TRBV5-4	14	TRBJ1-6	CASSSGQGNSPLHF
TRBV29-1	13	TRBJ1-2	CSVEGAGRYGYTF
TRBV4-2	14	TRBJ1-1	CASSQWTGPTEAFF
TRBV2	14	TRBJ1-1	CASTGSLWGTEAFF
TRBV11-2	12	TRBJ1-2	CASSSLGSVYTF
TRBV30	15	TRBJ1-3	CAWSESRGQGNTIYF
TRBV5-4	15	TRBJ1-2	CASSARTDANYGYTF
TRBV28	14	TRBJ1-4	CASITGSTNEKLFF
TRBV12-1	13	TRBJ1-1	CASSLSRYTEAFF
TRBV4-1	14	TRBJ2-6	CASSQLGGANVLTF
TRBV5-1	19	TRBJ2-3	CASSSAPKFLRSSTDTQYF
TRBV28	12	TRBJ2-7	CASSLAIREQYF
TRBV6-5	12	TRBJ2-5	CASRADPGTQYF
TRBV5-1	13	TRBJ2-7	CASSLPDSYEQYF
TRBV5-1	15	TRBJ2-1	CASSTWTGNGGEQFF
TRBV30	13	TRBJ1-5	CAWSQGEGQPQHF
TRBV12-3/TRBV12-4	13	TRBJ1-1	CASEGGWGTEAFF
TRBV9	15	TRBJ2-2	CASSVDVGKAGELFF
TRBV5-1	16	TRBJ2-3	CASSLPGGRDTDTQYF
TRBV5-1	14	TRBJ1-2	CASSRDSPNYGYTF
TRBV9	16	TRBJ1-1	CASSASPGFMNTEAFF
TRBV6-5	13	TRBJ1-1	CASPGPVNTEAFF
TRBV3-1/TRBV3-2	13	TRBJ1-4	CASSQAVSGHLFF
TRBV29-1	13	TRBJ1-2	CSVVLEAGYGYTF
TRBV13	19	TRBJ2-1	CASSLGRRSGTGARNEQFF
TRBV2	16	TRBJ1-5	CASGGTTRTVNQPQHF
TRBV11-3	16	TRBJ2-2	CASSPRAGASTGELFF